This T cell receptor (beta chain) was found in a study of blood T cell repertoires in COVID-19. The CDR3 has 15 amino acids. Germline lookup yields CDR1 LGHNA and CDR2 YNFKEQ. After removal of 3 bases from V and 0 bases from J, the junction contained 3 bases not matched to a gene. Per the original methods: Amplification of reference gene primers was used by the study to estimate nucleated cell counts. Repertoires were generated with immunoSEQ multiplex PCR, while TCRdb's copy carries only in-frame clones and drops some. Clonal size and the V and J genes are those of that table, whereas D and trimming came from the DNA. The table has over 95,000 clones, 85% seen once; the top ten hold 10% to 15%.

The chain uses TRBV4-2 and TRBJ2-3; TRBD2 matches 7 bases. Sequenced input: peripheral blood. This clonotype was obtained from a human donor in a cohort sampled during active COVID-19. CDR3 bases: TGTGCCAGCAGCCAGCTGCGGGGGAGCACAGATACGCAGTATTTT. This gives the protein CASSQLRGSTDTQYF.